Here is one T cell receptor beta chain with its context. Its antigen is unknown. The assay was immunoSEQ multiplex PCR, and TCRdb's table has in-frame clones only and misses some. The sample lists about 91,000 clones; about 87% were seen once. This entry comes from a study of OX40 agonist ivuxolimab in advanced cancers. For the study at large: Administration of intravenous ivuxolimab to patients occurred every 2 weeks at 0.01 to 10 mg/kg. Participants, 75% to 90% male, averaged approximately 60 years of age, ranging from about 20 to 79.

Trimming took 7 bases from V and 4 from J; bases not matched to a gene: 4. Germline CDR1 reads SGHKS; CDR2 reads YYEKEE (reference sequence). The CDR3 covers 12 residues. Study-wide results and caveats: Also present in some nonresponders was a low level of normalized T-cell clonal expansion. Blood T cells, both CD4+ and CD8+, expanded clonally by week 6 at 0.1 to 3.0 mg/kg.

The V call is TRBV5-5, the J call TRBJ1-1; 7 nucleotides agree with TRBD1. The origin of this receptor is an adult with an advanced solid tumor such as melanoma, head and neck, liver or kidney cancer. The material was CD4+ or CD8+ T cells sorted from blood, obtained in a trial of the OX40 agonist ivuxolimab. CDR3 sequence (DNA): TGTGCCAGCCGGAGGGGGCCCACTGAAGCTTTCTTT. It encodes CASRRGPTEAFF. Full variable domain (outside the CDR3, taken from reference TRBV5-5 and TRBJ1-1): DAGVTQSPTHLIKTRGQQVTLRCSPISGHKSVSWYQQVLGQGPQFIFQYYEKEERGRGNFPDRFSARQFPNYSSELNVNALLLGDSALYLCASRRGPTEAFFGQGTRLTVV.